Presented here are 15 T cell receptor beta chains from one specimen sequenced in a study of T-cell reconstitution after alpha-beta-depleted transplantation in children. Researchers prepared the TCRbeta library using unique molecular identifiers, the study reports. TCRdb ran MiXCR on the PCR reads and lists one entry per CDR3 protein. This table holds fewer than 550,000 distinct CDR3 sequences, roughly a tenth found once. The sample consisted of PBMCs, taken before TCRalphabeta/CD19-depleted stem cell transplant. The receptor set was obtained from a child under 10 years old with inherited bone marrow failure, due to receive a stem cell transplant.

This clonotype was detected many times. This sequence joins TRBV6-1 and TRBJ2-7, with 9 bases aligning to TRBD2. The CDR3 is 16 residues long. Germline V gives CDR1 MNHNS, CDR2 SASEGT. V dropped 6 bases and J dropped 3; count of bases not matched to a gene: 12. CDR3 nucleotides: TGTGCCAGCAGCCAATTAGCGGGAGTGTCCTTCTACGAGCAGTACTTC. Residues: CASSQLAGVSFYEQYF.

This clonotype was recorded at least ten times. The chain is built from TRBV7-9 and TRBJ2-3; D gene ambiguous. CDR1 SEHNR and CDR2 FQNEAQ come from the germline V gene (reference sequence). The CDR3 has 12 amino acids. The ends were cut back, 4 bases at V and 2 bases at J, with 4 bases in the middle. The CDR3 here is CASSYPTDTQYF. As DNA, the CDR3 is TGTGCCAGCAGCTACCCCACAGATACGCAGTATTTT.

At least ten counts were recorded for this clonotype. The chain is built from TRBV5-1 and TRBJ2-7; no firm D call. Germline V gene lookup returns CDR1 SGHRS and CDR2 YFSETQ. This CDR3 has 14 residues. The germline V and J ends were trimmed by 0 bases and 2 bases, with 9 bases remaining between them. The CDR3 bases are TGCGCCAGCAGCTTGGTTGGCACCACCTACGAGCAGTACTTC. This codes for CASSLVGTTYEQYF.

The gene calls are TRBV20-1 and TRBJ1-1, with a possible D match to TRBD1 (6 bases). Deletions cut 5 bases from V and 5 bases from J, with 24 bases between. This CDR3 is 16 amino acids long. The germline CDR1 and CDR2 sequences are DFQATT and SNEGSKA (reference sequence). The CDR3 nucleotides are TGCAGTGCTCTAAGGCCTGAGACAGGCCCGAGAACTGAAGCTTTCTTT. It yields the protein CSALRPETGPRTEAFF.

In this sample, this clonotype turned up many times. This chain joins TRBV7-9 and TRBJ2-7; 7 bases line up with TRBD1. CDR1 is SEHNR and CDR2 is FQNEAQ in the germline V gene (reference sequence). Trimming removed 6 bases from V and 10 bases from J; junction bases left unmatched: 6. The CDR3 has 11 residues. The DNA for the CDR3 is TGTGCCAGCAGTCCCGGGACAGACCAGTACTTC. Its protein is CASSPGTDQYF. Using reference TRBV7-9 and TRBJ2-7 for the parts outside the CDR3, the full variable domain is DTGVSQNPRHKITKRGQNVTFRCDPISEHNRLYWYRQTLGQGPEFLTYFQNEAQLEKSRLLSDRFSAERPKGSFSTLEIQRTEQGDSAMYLCASSPGTDQYFGPGTRLTVT.

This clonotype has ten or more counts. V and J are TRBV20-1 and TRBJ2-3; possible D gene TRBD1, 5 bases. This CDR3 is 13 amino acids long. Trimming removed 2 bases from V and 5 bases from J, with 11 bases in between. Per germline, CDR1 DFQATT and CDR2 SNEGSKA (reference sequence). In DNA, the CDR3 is TGCAGTGCTAGATATCCAGGGCGAGATACGCAGTATTTT. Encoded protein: CSARYPGRDTQYF.

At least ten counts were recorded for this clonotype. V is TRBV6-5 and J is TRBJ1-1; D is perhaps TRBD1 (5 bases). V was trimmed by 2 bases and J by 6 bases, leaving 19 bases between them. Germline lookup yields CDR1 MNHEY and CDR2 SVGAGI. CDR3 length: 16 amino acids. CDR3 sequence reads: CASSYRPRAYTAEAFF. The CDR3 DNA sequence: TGTGCCAGCAGTTACAGGCCCAGGGCGTACACGGCTGAAGCTTTCTTT.

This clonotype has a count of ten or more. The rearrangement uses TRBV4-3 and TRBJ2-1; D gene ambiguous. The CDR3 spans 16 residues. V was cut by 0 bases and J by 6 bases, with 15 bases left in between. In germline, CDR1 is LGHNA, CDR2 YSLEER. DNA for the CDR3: TGCGCCAGCAGCCAAGACTCCGGTCTATTCCGCAATGAGCAGTTCTTC. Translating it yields CASSQDSGLFRNEQFF.

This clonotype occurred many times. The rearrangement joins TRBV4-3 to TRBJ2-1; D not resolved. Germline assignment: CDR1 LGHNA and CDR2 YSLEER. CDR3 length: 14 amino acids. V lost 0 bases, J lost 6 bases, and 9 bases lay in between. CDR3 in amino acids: CASSQDRGPNEQFF. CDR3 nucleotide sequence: TGCGCCAGCAGCCAAGATCGAGGCCCCAATGAGCAGTTCTTC.

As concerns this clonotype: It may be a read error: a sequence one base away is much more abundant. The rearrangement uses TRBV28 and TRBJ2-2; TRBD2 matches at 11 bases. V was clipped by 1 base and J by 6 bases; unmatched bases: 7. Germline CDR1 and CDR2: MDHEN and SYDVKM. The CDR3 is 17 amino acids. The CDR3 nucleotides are TGTGCCAGCAGTTTATTTTTAGCGGGAGGGCCGCCCGGGGAGCTGTTTTTT. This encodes CASSLFLAGGPPGELFF.

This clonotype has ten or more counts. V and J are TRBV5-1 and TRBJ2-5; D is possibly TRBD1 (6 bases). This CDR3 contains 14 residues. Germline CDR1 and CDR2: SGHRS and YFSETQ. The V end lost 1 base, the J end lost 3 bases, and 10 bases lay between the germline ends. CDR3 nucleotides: TGCGCCAGCAGCTTGACAGGGACCGAAGAGACCCAGTACTTC. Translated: CASSLTGTEETQYF.

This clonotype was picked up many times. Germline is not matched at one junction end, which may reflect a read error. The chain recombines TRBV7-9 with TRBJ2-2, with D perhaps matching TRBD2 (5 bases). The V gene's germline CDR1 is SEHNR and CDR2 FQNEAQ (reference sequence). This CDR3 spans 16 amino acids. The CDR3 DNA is TGTGCCAGCAGCTTAATAGAGGGAGAGAACACCGTGGAGCTGTTTTTT. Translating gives CASSLIEGENTVELFF.

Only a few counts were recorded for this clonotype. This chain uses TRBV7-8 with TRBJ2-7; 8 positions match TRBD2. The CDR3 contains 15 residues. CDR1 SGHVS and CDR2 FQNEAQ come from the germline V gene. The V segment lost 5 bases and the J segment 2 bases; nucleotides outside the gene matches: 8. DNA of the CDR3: TGTGCCAGCAGCCCGGCCCGCGGGAGGCCCTACGAGCAGTACTTC. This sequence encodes CASSPARGRPYEQYF. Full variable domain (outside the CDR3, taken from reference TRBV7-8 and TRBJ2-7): GAGVSQSPRYKVAKRGQDVALRCDPISGHVSLFWYQQALGQGPEFLTYFQNEAQLDKSGLPSDRFFAERPEGSVSTLKIQRTQQEDSAVYLCASSPARGRPYEQYFGPGTRLTVT.

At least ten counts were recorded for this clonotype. The CDR3 region is CASSQFGAPRDRGYEQYF. The CDR3 DNA reads TGCGCCAGCAGCCAATTTGGGGCGCCCCGGGACAGGGGCTACGAGCAGTACTTC. The chain carries TRBV4-1 and TRBJ2-7, with 10 positions matching TRBD1. This CDR3 contains 18 residues. The J segment lost 3 bases and the V segment lost 2 bases, leaving 13 bases of the junction unmatched. The germline V gene has CDR1 MGHRA and CDR2 YSYEKL.

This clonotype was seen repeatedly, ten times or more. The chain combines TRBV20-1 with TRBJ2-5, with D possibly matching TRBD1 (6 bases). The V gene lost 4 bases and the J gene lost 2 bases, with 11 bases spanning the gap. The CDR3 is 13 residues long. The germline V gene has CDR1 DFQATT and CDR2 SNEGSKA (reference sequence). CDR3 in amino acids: CSATLTGQETQYF. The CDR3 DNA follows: TGCAGTGCTACCCTGACAGGACAAGAGACCCAGTACTTC.